This entry features one T cell receptor beta chain sequence. Its antigen is not known. This entry comes from a study of vaccination and CD4 T cells after COVID-19. Sequenced with the Oncomine TCR Beta short-read assay was DNA taken from cultured CD4+ T cells. TCRdb used MiXCR to reprocess the PCR reads, holding one entry per CDR3 protein. Among approximately 6,400 distinct CDR3 sequences listed, 74% were seen once. Treatment given: roughly 10-day PBMC culture with coronavirus spike peptide pools or control peptides (ViraFEST assay). The CDR3 is made up of 14 amino acids. The germline V gene has CDR1 SGHTA and CDR2 FQGTGA. Trimming took 5 bases from V and 2 from J, leaving 10 bases between them.

The receptor comes from a human donor who had recovered from COVID-19. The chain employs TRBV7-3 and TRBJ2-1, with a possible D match to TRBD2 (5 bases). Material: CD4+ T cells from blood, cultured in vitro. DNA of the CDR3: TGTGCCAGCAGCGACACCGGGACCTACAATGAGCAGTTCTTC. This codes for CASSDTGTYNEQFF.